What follows is one TCR beta chain and its context. Antigen unknown. This sample was included in a study of OX40 agonist ivuxolimab in advanced cancers. Turning to the study itself: The dose-escalation group included hepatocellular carcinoma, melanoma, renal cell carcinoma and head and neck cancer. Notes on the study in general: Low normalized T-cell clonal expansion was also seen in some nonresponders.

The repertoire was sequenced with immunoSEQ multiplex PCR; TCRdb's copy has only in-frame clones and lacks some. The table records tens of thousands of clones, about nine tenths of them present only once. With 3 bases removed from V and 2 bases from J, the gap between germline ends came to 11 bases. The CDR3 has 14 amino acids. Germline loops: CDR1 SGHRS, CDR2 YFSETQ. The sequenced sample was CD4+ or CD8+ T cells sorted from blood, obtained in a trial of the OX40 agonist ivuxolimab. J is TRBJ2-5 and V is TRBV5-1, with D perhaps TRBD2 (5 bases). This receptor was obtained from an adult with an advanced solid tumor such as melanoma, head and neck, liver or kidney cancer. CDR3 in DNA: TGCGCCAGCAGCTCGGATGGGAGACAAGAGACCCAGTACTTC. It specifies CASSSDGRQETQYF. The full variable domain, completed using reference TRBV5-1 and TRBJ2-5, is KAGVTQTPRYLIKTRGQQVTLSCSPISGHRSVSWYQQTPGQGLQFLFEYFSETQRNKGNFPGRFSGRQFSNSRSEMNVSTLELGDSALYLCASSSDGRQETQYFGPGTRLLVL.